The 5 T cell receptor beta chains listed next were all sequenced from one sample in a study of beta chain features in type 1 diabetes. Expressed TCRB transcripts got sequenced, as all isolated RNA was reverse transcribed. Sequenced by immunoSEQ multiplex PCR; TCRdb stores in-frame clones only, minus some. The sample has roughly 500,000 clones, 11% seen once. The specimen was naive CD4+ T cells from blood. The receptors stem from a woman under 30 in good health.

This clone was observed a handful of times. The CDR3: CASSIGTGVRQETQYF. Written as DNA, the CDR3 is TGTGCCAGCAGCATTGGGACAGGAGTACGACAAGAGACCCAGTACTTC. J is TRBJ2-5 and V is TRBV5-4; 8 nucleotides match TRBD1. The CDR3 has 16 amino acids. V trimming: 4 bases; J trimming: 2 bases; junction bases outside the gene matches: 10. Germline V gene data show CDR1 as SGHNT and CDR2 as YYREEE (reference sequence).

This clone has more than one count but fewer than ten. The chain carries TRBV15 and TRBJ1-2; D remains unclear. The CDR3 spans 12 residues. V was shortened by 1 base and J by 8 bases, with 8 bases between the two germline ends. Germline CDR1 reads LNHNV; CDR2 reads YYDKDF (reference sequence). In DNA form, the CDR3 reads TGTGCCACCAGCAGAGTGGTCGCAGGCTACACCTTC. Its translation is CATSRVVAGYTF. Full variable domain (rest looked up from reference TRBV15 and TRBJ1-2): DAMVIQNPRYQVTQFGKPVTLSCSQTLNHNVMYWYQQKSSQAPKLLFHYYDKDFNNEADTPDNFQSRRPNTSFCFLDIRSPGLGDTAMYLCATSRVVAGYTFGSGTRLTVV.

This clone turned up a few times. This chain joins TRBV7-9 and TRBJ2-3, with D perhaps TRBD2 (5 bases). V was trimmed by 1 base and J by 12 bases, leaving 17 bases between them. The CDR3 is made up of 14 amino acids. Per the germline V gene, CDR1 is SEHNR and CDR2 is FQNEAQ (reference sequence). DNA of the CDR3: TGTGCCAGCAGCTTAGAAGTCCGCCGGGAACTTCAGTATTTT. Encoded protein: CASSLEVRRELQYF.

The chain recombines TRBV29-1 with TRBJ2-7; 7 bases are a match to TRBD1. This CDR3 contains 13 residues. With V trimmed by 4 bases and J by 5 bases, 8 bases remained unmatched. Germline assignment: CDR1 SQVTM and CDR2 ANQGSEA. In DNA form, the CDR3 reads TGCAGCGTTGGACCCCAAGGGGGCAACGAGCAGTACTTC. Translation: CSVGPQGGNEQYF.

CDR3 in amino acids: CASSVRPGGELFF. In DNA form, the CDR3 reads TGTGCCAGCAGCGTCCGACCCGGCGGGGAGCTGTTTTTT. The rearrangement joins TRBV9 to TRBJ2-2; D is unresolved. In germline, CDR1 is SGDLS, CDR2 YYNGEE. The CDR3 length is 13 residues. Trimming shortened V by 2 bases and J by 7 bases, and 9 bases separated the two germline ends.